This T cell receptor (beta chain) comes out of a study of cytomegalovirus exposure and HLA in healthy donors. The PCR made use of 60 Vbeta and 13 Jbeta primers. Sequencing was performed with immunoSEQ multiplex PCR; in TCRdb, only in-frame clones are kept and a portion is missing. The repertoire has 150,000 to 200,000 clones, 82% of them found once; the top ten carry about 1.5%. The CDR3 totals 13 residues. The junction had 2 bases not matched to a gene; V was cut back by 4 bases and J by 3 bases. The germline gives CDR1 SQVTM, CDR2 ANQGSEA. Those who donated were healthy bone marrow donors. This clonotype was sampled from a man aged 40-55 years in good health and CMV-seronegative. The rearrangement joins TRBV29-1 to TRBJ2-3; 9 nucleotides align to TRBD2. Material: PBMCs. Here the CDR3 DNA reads TGCAGCGTTGTGGCGGGAGGGACAGATACGCAGTATTTT. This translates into CSVVAGGTDTQYF.